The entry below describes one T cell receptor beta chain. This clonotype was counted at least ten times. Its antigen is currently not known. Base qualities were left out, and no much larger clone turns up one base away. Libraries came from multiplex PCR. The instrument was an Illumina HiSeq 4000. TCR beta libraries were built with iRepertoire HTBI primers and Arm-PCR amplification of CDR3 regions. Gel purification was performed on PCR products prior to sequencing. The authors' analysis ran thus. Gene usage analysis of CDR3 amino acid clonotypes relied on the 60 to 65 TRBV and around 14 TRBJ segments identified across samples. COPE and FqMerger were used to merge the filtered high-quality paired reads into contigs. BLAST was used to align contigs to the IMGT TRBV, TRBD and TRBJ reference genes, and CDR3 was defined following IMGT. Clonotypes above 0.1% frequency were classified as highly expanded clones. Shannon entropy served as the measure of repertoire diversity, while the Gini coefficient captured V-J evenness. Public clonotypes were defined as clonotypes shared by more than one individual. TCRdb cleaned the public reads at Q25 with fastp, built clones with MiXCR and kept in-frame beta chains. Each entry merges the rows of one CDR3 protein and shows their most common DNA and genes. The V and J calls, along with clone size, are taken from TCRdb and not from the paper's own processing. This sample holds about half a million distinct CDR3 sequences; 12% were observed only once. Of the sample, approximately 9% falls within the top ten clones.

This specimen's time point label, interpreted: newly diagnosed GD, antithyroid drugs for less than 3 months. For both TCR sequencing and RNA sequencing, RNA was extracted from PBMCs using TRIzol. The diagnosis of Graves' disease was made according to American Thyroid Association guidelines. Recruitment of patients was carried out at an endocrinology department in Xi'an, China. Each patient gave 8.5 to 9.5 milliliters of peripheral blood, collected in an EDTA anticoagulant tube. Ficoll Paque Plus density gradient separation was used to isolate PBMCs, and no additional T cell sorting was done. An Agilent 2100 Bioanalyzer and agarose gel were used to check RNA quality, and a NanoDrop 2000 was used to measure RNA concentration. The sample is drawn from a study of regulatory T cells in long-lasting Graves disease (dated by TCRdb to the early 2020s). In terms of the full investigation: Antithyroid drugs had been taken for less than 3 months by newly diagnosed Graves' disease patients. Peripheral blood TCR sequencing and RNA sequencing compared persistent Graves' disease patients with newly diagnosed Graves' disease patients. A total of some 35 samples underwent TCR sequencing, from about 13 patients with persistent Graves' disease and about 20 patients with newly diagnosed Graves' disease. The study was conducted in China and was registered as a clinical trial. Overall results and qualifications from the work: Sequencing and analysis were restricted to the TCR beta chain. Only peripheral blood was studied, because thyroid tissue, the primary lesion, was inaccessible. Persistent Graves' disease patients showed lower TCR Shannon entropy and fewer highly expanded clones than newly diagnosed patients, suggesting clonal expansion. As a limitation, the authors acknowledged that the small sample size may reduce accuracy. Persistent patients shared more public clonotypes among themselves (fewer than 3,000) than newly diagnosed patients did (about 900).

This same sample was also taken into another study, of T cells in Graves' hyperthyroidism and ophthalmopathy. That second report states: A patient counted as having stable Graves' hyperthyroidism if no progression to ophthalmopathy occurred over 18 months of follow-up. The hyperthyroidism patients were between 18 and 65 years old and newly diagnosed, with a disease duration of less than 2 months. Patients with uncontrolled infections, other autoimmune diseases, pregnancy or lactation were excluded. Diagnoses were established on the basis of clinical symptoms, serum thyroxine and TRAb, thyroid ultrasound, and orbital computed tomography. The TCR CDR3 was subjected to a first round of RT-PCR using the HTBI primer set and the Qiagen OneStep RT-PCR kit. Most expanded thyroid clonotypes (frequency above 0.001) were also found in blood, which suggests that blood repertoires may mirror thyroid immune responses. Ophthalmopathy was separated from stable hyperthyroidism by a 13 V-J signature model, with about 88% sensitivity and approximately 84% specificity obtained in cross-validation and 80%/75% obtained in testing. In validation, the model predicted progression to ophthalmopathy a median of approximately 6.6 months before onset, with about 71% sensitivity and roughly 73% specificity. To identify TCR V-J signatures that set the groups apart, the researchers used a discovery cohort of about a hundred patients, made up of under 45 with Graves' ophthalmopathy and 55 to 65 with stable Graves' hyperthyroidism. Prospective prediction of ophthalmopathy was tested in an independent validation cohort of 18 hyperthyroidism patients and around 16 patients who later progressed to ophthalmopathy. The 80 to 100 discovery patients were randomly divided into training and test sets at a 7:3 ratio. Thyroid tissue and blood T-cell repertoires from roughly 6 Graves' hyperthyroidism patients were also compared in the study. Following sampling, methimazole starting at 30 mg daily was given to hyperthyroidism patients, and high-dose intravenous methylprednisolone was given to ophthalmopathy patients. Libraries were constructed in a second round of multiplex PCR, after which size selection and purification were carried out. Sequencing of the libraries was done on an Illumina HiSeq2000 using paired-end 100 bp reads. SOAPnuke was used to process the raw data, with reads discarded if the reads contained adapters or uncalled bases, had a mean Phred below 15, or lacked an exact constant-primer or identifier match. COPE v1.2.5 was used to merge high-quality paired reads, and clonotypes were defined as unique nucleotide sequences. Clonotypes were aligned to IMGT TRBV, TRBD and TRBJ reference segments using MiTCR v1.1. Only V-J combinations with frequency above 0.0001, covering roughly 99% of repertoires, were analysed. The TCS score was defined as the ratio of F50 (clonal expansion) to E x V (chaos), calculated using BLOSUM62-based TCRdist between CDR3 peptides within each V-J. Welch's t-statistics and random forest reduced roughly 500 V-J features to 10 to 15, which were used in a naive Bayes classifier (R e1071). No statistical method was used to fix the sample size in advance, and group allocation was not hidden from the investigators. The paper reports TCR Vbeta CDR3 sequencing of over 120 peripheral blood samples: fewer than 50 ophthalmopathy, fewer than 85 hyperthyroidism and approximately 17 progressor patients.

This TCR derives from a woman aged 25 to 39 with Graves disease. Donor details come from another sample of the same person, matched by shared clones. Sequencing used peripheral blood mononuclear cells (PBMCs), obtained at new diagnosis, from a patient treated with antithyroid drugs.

CDR3 reads: CASSLQGRRPQHF. The DNA sequence reads TGTGCCAGCAGTTTACAGGGCCGCCGGCCCCAGCATTTT. The V gene is TRBV27 and the J gene is TRBJ1-5; TRBD1 is perhaps the D gene, given 5 matching bases. A distance of 11 bases separates the germline ends of V and J, which lose 2 bases and 9 bases respectively. The CDR3 runs 13 residues from the cysteine to the phenylalanine. Only the CDR3 portion is preserved as DNA: 39 bases, with reading frame beginning at the first base. Taken from the germline V gene (reference sequence), the CDR1 and CDR2 loops are MNHEY and SMNVEV.